This T cell receptor beta chain was recorded in a study of control samples from healthy donors and cancer patients. The CDR3 runs to 16 residues. Trimming shortened V by 0 bases and J by 0 bases, and 6 bases separated the two germline ends. CDR1 MNHNS and CDR2 SASEGT come from the germline V gene. Clones were sequenced by immunoSEQ multiplex PCR, and TCRdb holds only the in-frame ones, with some missing. The sample records 95,000 to 150,000 clones, roughly nine tenths being singletons. The gene calls are TRBV6-1 and TRBJ2-6, with D uncertain. Sequenced sample: blood. The receptor was isolated from a man in his fifties or sixties in good health. CDR3 residues: CASSEAKGSGANVLTF. The DNA of the CDR3 is TGTGCCAGCAGTGAAGCGAAGGGCTCTGGGGCCAACGTCCTGACTTTC.